Listed below are T cell receptor beta chains from one sample, sequenced in a study of blood T cell repertoires in COVID-19. The protocol was immunoSEQ multiplex PCR, while the TCRdb copy is restricted to in-frame clones and leaves out a portion. Of some 16,000 clones in the sample, nearly 90% were seen once. Sequencing was carried out using peripheral blood. The source of these receptors is an elderly man with acute or convalescent COVID-19. CDR3s include the opening cysteine and the closing phenylalanine or tryptophan. Each record gives: J gene, V gene, CDR3 length, CDR3 protein.

TRBJ1-1,TRBV25-1,13,CASSITGAGEAFF
TRBJ2-3,TRBV6-5,14,CAIAGQVPKGTQYF
TRBJ1-1,TRBV9,18,CASSHSRGGLPMNTEAFF
TRBJ1-3,TRBV6-5,14,CASSKGDRGNTIYF
TRBJ2-3,TRBV7-3,15,CASSFTTGGSDTQYF
TRBJ1-1,TRBV18,15,CASSLIQGADTEAFF
TRBJ1-3,TRBV5-8,13,CASLQGSGNTIYF
TRBJ2-7,TRBV7-9,14,CASNERGGSGEQYF
TRBJ1-2,TRBV7-8,13,CASSLRTGGGYTF
TRBJ1-4,TRBV15,15,CATSPGTPKGEKLFF
TRBJ1-6,TRBV9,15,CASSATAGRNSPLHF
TRBJ1-4,TRBV6-2/TRBV6-3,17,CASSYFSPGRSNEKLFF
TRBJ2-7,TRBV3-1/TRBV3-2,14,CASSNRAGGFEQYF
TRBJ2-3,TRBV5-4,15,CAGASGGPVTDTQYF
TRBJ1-3,TRBV14,12,CASSVYGNTIYF
TRBJ1-3,TRBV18,16,CASHRDSVTSGNTIYF
TRBJ2-7,TRBV7-8,13,CASSPTGTDEQYF
TRBJ1-1,TRBV29-1,14,CSVVQDRGRVVAFF